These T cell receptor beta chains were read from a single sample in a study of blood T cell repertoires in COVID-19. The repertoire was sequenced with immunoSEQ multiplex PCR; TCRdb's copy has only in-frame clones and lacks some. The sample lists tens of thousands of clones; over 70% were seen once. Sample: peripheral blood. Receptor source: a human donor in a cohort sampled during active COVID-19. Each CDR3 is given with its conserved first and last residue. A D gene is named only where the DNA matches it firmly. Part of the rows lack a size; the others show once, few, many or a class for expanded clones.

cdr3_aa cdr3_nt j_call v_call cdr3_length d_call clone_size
CAWGQGYNEQFF TGTGCCTGGGGACAGGGGTACAATGAGCAGTTCTTC TRBJ2-1 TRBV30 12 TRBD1 .
CASSSPGQGTTEAFF TGCGCCAGCAGCTCTCCGGGACAGGGGACCACTGAAGCTTTCTTT TRBJ1-1 TRBV5-1 15 TRBD1 .
CASNPRQGEFEQYF TGTGCCAGCAATCCGAGACAGGGGGAGTTCGAGCAGTACTTC TRBJ2-7 TRBV27 14 TRBD1 .
CASSPDRGGDYGYTF TGTGCCAGCAGCCCGGACAGGGGGGGTGACTATGGCTACACCTTC TRBJ1-2 TRBV25-1 15 TRBD1 few
CASSERSGGLSYEQYF TGCGCCAGCAGCGAAAGGAGCGGGGGTCTCTCCTACGAGCAGTACTTC TRBJ2-7 TRBV5-1 16 TRBD2 .
CAISESRAGVPGTDTQYF TGTGCCATCAGTGAGTCAAGGGCAGGGGTCCCAGGCACAGATACGCAGTATTTT TRBJ2-3 TRBV10-3 18 . .
CASSLGQRPAVSGANVLTF TGTGCCAGCAGCTTGGGGCAGCGACCCGCCGTCTCTGGGGCCAACGTCCTGACTTTC TRBJ2-6 TRBV5-4 19 . .
CASSYLDRPNTEAFF TGTGCCAGCAGTTACTTGGACAGGCCGAACACTGAAGCTTTCTTT TRBJ1-1 TRBV6-6 15 TRBD1 .
CASSLLAGSAEAFF TGTGCCAGCAGCTTACTAGCAGGGAGCGCTGAAGCTTTCTTT TRBJ1-1 TRBV5-4 14 . .
CASSLDSTGATNEKLFF TGCGCCAGCAGCTTGGACTCCACAGGGGCAACTAATGAAAAACTGTTTTTT TRBJ1-4 TRBV5-1 17 TRBD1 .
CASSLTGASYNEQFF TGTGCCAGCAGCTTAACAGGGGCCTCCTACAATGAGCAGTTCTTC TRBJ2-1 TRBV7-2 15 TRBD1 .
CASSYSRTGSNTEAFF TGTGCCAGCAGTTACTCAAGGACAGGGTCCAACACTGAAGCTTTCTTT TRBJ1-1 TRBV6-5 16 TRBD1 .
CAWSGRRQPFYGYTF TGTGCCTGGAGCGGACGAAGACAGCCCTTCTATGGCTACACCTTC TRBJ1-2 TRBV30 15 . .
CASSAQGFGQPQHF TGTGCCAGTAGTGCACAGGGGTTTGGTCAGCCCCAGCATTTT TRBJ1-5 TRBV19 14 TRBD1 .
CASSQDREIYGYTF TGTGCCAGCAGTCAGGACAGAGAAATTTATGGCTACACCTTC TRBJ1-2 TRBV11-3 14 . once
CASSLTNYEQYF TGTGCCAGCAGTTTGACTAACTACGAGCAGTACTTC TRBJ2-7 TRBV12-3/TRBV12-4 12 . .
CASSRERYEQYF TGTGCCAGCAGTCGCGAACGCTACGAGCAGTACTTC TRBJ2-7 TRBV13 12 . .
CASRPHNQRGEQYF TGTGCCAGCAGGCCCCACAACCAACGAGGCGAGCAGTACTTC TRBJ2-7 TRBV28 14 . .
CASSPRVLYPYEQYF TGTGCCAGCAGCCCCCGGGTCCTTTACCCCTACGAGCAGTACTTC TRBJ2-7 TRBV3-1/TRBV3-2 15 . .
CASSFVGTSAYGYTF TGTGCCAGCAGTTTTGTCGGGACTTCCGCTTATGGCTACACCTTC TRBJ1-2 TRBV6-5 15 . .
CASSPPSGGAYEQYF TGTGCCAGCAGTCCCCCCTCGGGGGGGGCCTACGAGCAGTACTTC TRBJ2-7 TRBV27 15 TRBD2 .
CASSLAASRGRETQYF TGTGCCAGCAGCTTAGCAGCTTCCAGGGGGCGAGAGACCCAGTACTTC TRBJ2-5 TRBV7-7 16 TRBD1 .
CASSLLAGRTDTQYF TGCGCCAGCAGCTTGTTAGCGGGGCGGACAGATACGCAGTATTTT TRBJ2-3 TRBV5-1 15 TRBD2 .
CASSQLGPGGPNEQFF TGCGCCAGCAGCCAACTCGGGCCGGGGGGCCCAAATGAGCAGTTCTTC TRBJ2-1 TRBV4-1 16 . .
CASGGTGGRLFF TGTGCCAGCGGCGGGACAGGGGGGAGACTGTTTTTT TRBJ1-4 TRBV2 12 TRBD1 .
CATQRDRDNEQFF TGCGCCACCCAGCGGGACAGGGACAATGAGCAGTTCTTC TRBJ2-1 TRBV10-1 13 TRBD1 .
CASTLQGAYTEAFF TGTGCTAGCACGCTACAGGGGGCGTACACTGAAGCTTTCTTT TRBJ1-1 TRBV2 14 TRBD1 .
CASSQGSRAYEQYF TGTGCCAGCAGCCAAGGGAGCAGGGCCTACGAGCAGTACTTC TRBJ2-7 TRBV3-1/TRBV3-2 14 . .
CASGQGAGKLFF TGTGCCAGTGGACAGGGGGCAGGGAAGCTGTTTTTT TRBJ1-4 TRBV19 12 TRBD1 .
CASSYSGGMREKLFF TGTGCCAGCAGTTACTCGGGGGGGATGAGGGAAAAACTGTTTTTT TRBJ1-4 TRBV6-5 15 . few
CASSWDISYEQYF TGTGCCAGCAGCTGGGACATCTCTTACGAGCAGTACTTC TRBJ2-7 TRBV7-9 13 . .
CASSPGEVNTEAFF TGTGCCAGCAGCCCTGGGGAGGTGAACACTGAAGCTTTCTTT TRBJ1-1 TRBV7-9 14 . once
CASSLDAGLTEQYF TGTGCCAGCAGCTTAGATGCTGGACTTACCGAGCAGTACTTC TRBJ2-7 TRBV11-1 14 . .
CASSKGNWASGGLTDTQYF TGTGCCAGCAGCAAAGGCAATTGGGCTAGCGGGGGGCTCACAGATACGCAGTATTTT TRBJ2-3 TRBV21-1 19 . .
CASSPRLAGANEKLFF TGTGCCAGCTCACCGCGTCTGGCGGGCGCTAATGAAAAACTGTTTTTT TRBJ1-4 TRBV18 16 . .
CASSSWTGTGSPLHF TGTGCCAGCTCATCATGGACAGGGACGGGTTCACCCCTCCACTTT TRBJ1-6 TRBV18 15 TRBD1 .
CASSPDRGSSYEQYF TGTGCCAGCAGTCCGGACAGGGGAAGCTCCTACGAGCAGTACTTC TRBJ2-7 TRBV7-2 15 TRBD1 few
CASSVHTSGDFTGELFF TGTGCCAGCAGCGTCCATACTAGCGGGGATTTCACCGGGGAGCTGTTTTTT TRBJ2-2 TRBV9 17 TRBD2 .
CASSPLSTDTQYF TGTGCCAGCAGCCCACTCAGCACAGATACGCAGTATTTT TRBJ2-3 TRBV14 13 . .
CASSAQTGSYEKLFF TGTGCCAGCAGCGCCCAGACAGGCTCCTATGAAAAACTGTTTTTT TRBJ1-4 TRBV7-2 15 . few
CASSFPLQENHYGYTF TGTGCCAGCAGCTTTCCGCTCCAGGAAAACCACTATGGCTACACCTTC TRBJ1-2 TRBV5-4 16 . .
CASTPGLATTDTQYF TGTGCCAGCACCCCGGGACTAGCTACCACAGATACGCAGTATTTT TRBJ2-3 TRBV6-2/TRBV6-3 15 TRBD2 .
CASRGLAGGPNTGELFF TGTGCCAGCAGGGGACTAGCGGGGGGGCCTAACACCGGGGAGCTGTTTTTT TRBJ2-2 TRBV2 17 TRBD2 .
CASSLAGQGGEKLFF TGCGCCAGCAGCTTGGCGGGACAGGGAGGGGAAAAACTGTTTTTT TRBJ1-4 TRBV5-1 15 TRBD1 .
CASSERTGRGEQYF TGTGCCAGCAGTGAACGGACAGGGCGGGGCGAGCAGTACTTC TRBJ2-7 TRBV6-1 14 TRBD1 .
CASSEPIRGLAGGLPLNTGELFF TGCGCCAGCAGTGAGCCCATTAGGGGACTAGCGGGGGGCCTTCCCCTGAACACCGGGGAGCTGTTTTTT TRBJ2-2 TRBV10-2 23 TRBD2 .
CASSPRGSGGASVYNEQFF TGTGCCAGCAGCCCCCGGGGTAGCGGGGGGGCCTCAGTCTACAATGAGCAGTTCTTC TRBJ2-1 TRBV11-2 19 TRBD2 .
CASSYLQVLPNTGELFF TGTGCCAGCAGTTACTTACAGGTCCTACCTAACACCGGGGAGCTGTTTTTT TRBJ2-2 TRBV2 17 . .
CASGPGIGQGVVEAFF TGTGCTAGTGGTCCCGGAATTGGACAGGGGGTAGTTGAAGCTTTCTTT TRBJ1-1 TRBV12-5 16 TRBD1 .
CASSLQGSPYGYTF TGTGCCAGCAGCCTCCAGGGTTCCCCCTATGGCTACACCTTC TRBJ1-2 TRBV28 14 . .
CASSPPDSENEQFF TGTGCCAGCAGTCCCCCGGACAGTGAGAATGAGCAGTTCTTC TRBJ2-1 TRBV27 14 . .
CASSLFDRGRNTIYF TGCGCCAGCAGCCTGTTTGACAGGGGAAGGAACACCATATATTTT TRBJ1-3 TRBV4-1 15 TRBD1 .
CASSSGGQGAEQYF TGTGCCAGCAGTTCCGGGGGACAGGGGGCCGAGCAGTACTTC TRBJ2-7 TRBV28 14 TRBD1 few
CASSELLTNEKLFF TGTGCCAGCAGTGAACTACTAACTAATGAAAAACTGTTTTTT TRBJ1-4 TRBV2 14 . .